Listed here are 23 T cell receptor beta chains from one sample, sequenced in a study of OX40 agonist ivuxolimab in advanced cancers. Assay used: immunoSEQ multiplex PCR; TCRdb lists only in-frame clones, some missing. The table shows tens of thousands of clones, with 87% occurring only once. Specimen: CD4+ or CD8+ T cells sorted from blood, collected in a trial of the OX40 agonist ivuxolimab. Receptors originate from an adult with an advanced solid tumor such as melanoma, head and neck, liver or kidney cancer.

The gene calls are TRBV7-2 and TRBJ1-5; no reliable D call. Trimming left V 1 base short and J 6 bases short, with 10 bases between. Germline CDR1 is SGHTA and CDR2 is FQGNSA. This CDR3 region has 14 residues. The DNA of the CDR3 is TGTGCCAGCAGCTTAGAGGTCTCGAGTCAGCCCCAGCATTTT. Its translation is CASSLEVSSQPQHF. Complete variable domain (other parts from reference TRBV7-2 and TRBJ1-5): GAGVSQSPSNKVTEKGKDVELRCDPISGHTALYWYRQSLGQGLEFLIYFQGNSAPDKSGLPSDRFSAERTGGSVSTLTIQRTQQEDSAVYLCASSLEVSSQPQHFGDGTRLSIL.

The rearrangement uses TRBV29-1 and TRBJ1-1; 12 nucleotides agree with TRBD1. V trimming: 4 bases; J trimming: 5 bases; junction bases outside the gene matches: 8. The CDR3 loop spans 15 amino acids. Germline lookup yields CDR1 SQVTM and CDR2 ANQGSEA. The DNA of the CDR3 is TGCAGCGTTGCAGGGACAGGGGGCGTAAGGACTGAAGCTTTCTTT. Amino acids: CSVAGTGGVRTEAFF. Complete variable domain (other parts from reference TRBV29-1 and TRBJ1-1): SAVISQKPSRDICQRGTSLTIQCQVDSQVTMMFWYRQQPGQSLTLIATANQGSEATYESGFVIDKFPISRPNLTFSTLTVSNMSPEDSSIYLCSVAGTGGVRTEAFFGQGTRLTVV.

This chain joins TRBV2 and TRBJ2-3; tentatively, D is TRBD2 (5 bases). Germline values: CDR1 SNHLY, CDR2 FYNNEI. V lost 6 bases, J lost 2 bases, and 6 bases lay in between. This CDR3 has 12 amino acids. The CDR3 region is CASRDYTDTQYF. In DNA form, the CDR3 reads TGTGCCAGCAGAGACTACACAGATACGCAGTATTTT.

This chain connects TRBV6-6 to TRBJ1-5; possibly TRBD1 for D (5 bases). Germline values: CDR1 MNHNY, CDR2 SVGAGI (reference sequence). The CDR3 has 12 amino acids. V lost 5 bases and J lost 7, with 9 bases in between. The CDR3 region is CASSRGGQPQHF. As DNA, the CDR3 is TGTGCCAGCAGTAGGGGTGGACAGCCCCAGCATTTT.

The sample holds one count of this clone. V and J are TRBV6-6 and TRBJ1-2, with 7 positions matching TRBD1. Looked up from germline, CDR1 is MNHNY and CDR2 is SVGAGI (reference sequence). The CDR3 covers 14 residues. V was clipped by 2 bases and J by 8 bases; unmatched bases: 8. CDR3 nucleotide sequence: TGTGCCAGCAGTTACCCGGGACAGTCATACGGCTACACCTTC. This translates into CASSYPGQSYGYTF.

The J gene is TRBJ1-1, the V gene TRBV18; tentative D call: TRBD1 (6 bases). The CDR3 totals 14 residues. Germline V CDR1 and CDR2: KGHSH, LQKENI. The germline V and J ends were trimmed by 1 base and 1 base, with 7 bases remaining between them. The CDR3 DNA is TGTGCCAGCTCACCACAGGGGGAGAACACTGAAGCTTTCTTT. Protein: CASSPQGENTEAFF.

This chain joins TRBV30 and TRBJ1-1; tentative D call: TRBD1 (6 bases). V shed 2 bases and J shed 6 bases, with 25 bases lying between them. Germline values: CDR1 GTSNPN, CDR2 SVGIG (reference sequence). This CDR3 contains 17 residues. CDR3 in DNA: TGTGCCTGGAGTAAGTTGCGTCTAAACAGGGAAAACTCTGAAGCTTTCTTT. Translated, it gives CAWSKLRLNRENSEAFF.

The sample holds one count of this clone. J is TRBJ2-2 and V is TRBV6-5; 7 bases agree with TRBD1. The J segment lost 4 bases and the V segment lost 10 bases, leaving 6 bases of the junction unmatched. The CDR3 spans 13 residues. In germline, CDR1 is MNHEY, CDR2 SVGAGI. In nucleotides, the CDR3 is TGTGCCATTCAGGGGGACCGCACCGGGGAGCTGTTTTTT. This translates into CAIQGDRTGELFF.

The V call is TRBV11-3, the J call TRBJ2-1, with D uncertain. Germline assignment: CDR1 SGHNT and CDR2 YENEEA. Trimming took 6 bases from V and 4 from J, leaving 10 bases between them. This CDR3 has 13 amino acids. CDR3 in DNA: TGTGCCAGCAGTGGAACAGAGTACAATGAGCAGTTCTTC. Protein product: CASSGTEYNEQFF.

This clone was seen once. The genes are TRBV7-9 and TRBJ1-1; TRBD1 is a possible D gene (5 bases). The CDR3 is made up of 15 amino acids. V was trimmed by 5 bases and J by 2 bases, leaving 15 bases between them. Looked up from germline, CDR1 is SEHNR and CDR2 is FQNEAQ (reference sequence). CDR3 sequence reads: CASSRPLGTNTEAFF. The DNA of the CDR3 is TGTGCCAGCAGCCGGCCATTGGGGACCAACACTGAAGCTTTCTTT. Looking up the rest from reference TRBV7-9 and TRBJ1-1 gives the full variable domain: DTGVSQNPRHKITKRGQNVTFRCDPISEHNRLYWYRQTLGQGPEFLTYFQNEAQLEKSRLLSDRFSAERPKGSFSTLEIQRTEQGDSAMYLCASSRPLGTNTEAFFGQGTRLTVV.

This rearrangement joins TRBV27 to TRBJ2-7; 8 nucleotides match TRBD1. J gave up 4 bases and V 6 bases, and 8 bases lay outside the gene matches. CDR3 length: 14 residues. Per the germline V gene, CDR1 is MNHEY and CDR2 is SMNVEV (reference sequence). The CDR3 DNA reads TGTGCCAGCAGACAACAGGGGGTAGGTTACGAGCAGTACTTC. Its translation is CASRQQGVGYEQYF.

The rearrangement joins TRBV10-3 to TRBJ2-7, with D possibly matching TRBD2 (5 bases). The CDR3 contains 12 residues. Trimming pared 10 bases from V and 3 bases from J, leaving 13 bases between. CDR1 is ENHRY and CDR2 is SYGVKD in the germline V gene. For the CDR3, the DNA is TGTGCCAACCACAGCCGGGGCTACGAGCAGTACTTC. Encoded protein: CANHSRGYEQYF.

The V gene is TRBV10-1, the J gene TRBJ1-3; 7 nucleotides line up with TRBD1. CDR3 length: 15 amino acids. The trim removed 5 bases at V and 0 bases at J, leaving 4 bases unmatched. Germline CDR1 WNHNN, CDR2 SYGVQD (reference sequence). The CDR3 here is CASSPGDSSGNTIYF. The CDR3 region has the DNA TGCGCCAGCAGTCCCGGGGACAGCTCTGGAAACACCATATATTTT.

The chain recombines TRBV7-9 with TRBJ1-1; D not certain. The CDR3 is made up of 15 amino acids. V lost 1 base, J lost 5 bases, and 14 bases lay in between. CDR1 is SEHNR and CDR2 is FQNEAQ in the germline V gene (reference sequence). The CDR3 sequence: CASSLGPEGRTEAFF. CDR3 bases: TGTGCCAGCAGCTTAGGCCCTGAAGGTAGGACTGAAGCTTTCTTT.

This chain joins TRBV11-2 and TRBJ2-5; 9 positions agree with TRBD2. V lost 3 bases to trimming and J lost 1 base; unmatched junction nucleotides: 3. This CDR3 region has 15 residues. The germline gives CDR1 SGHAT, CDR2 FQNNGV. CDR3 coding DNA: TGTGCCAGCAGCTTTGGGACTAGCAGCCAAGAGACCCAGTACTTC. The encoded protein is CASSFGTSSQETQYF.

This chain links TRBV28 with TRBJ2-1; D gene ambiguous. Germline assignment: CDR1 MDHEN and CDR2 SYDVKM. Trimming removed 6 bases at V and 7 bases at J, with 7 bases between. The CDR3 contains 11 residues. The CDR3 spells CASRTVNEQFF. The CDR3 nucleotides are TGTGCCAGCAGAACAGTGAATGAGCAGTTCTTC.

The rearrangement uses TRBV4-1 and TRBJ1-5; unclear D gene. Germline V lookup: CDR1 MGHRA, CDR2 YSYEKL. Trimming cost V 3 bases and J 6 bases, with 18 bases left between them. The CDR3 spans 16 residues. The CDR3: CASSQRSTASGQPQHF. The CDR3 DNA is TGCGCCAGCAGCCAGAGGTCCACCGCGTCAGGTCAGCCCCAGCATTTT.

This clone was counted a single time. CDR3 coding DNA: TGTGCCAGCAGTGAGGGGGACCGAAGTGGCTACACCTTC. Its protein product is CASSEGDRSGYTF. The rearrangement uses TRBV6-1 and TRBJ1-2; a possible D gene is TRBD1 (5 bases). Germline V gene lookup returns CDR1 MNHNS and CDR2 SASEGT. V dropped 3 bases and J dropped 7 bases, with 12 bases sitting between them. The CDR3 loop spans 13 amino acids.

This rearrangement joins TRBV5-5 to TRBJ1-4; a weak D match, TRBD1 (5 bases). The CDR3 contains 14 residues. Trimming stripped 0 bases from V and 8 bases from J, with 11 bases between. CDR1 SGHKS and CDR2 YYEKEE come from the germline V gene (reference sequence). CDR3 coding DNA: TGTGCCAGCAGCTTGGGGGGCAGTCGGGAAAAACTGTTTTTT. Translation gives CASSLGGSREKLFF.

This clone has more than one count but fewer than ten. This CDR3 is CASSVDLATNAVQYF. The CDR3 DNA reads as TGTGCCAGCAGCGTAGACCTAGCAACTAACGCGGTGCAGTACTTC. The chain employs TRBV9 and TRBJ2-7; weak D call: TRBD2 (5 bases). V lost 0 bases to trimming and J lost 9 bases, with 19 bases between them. There are 15 residues in the CDR3. Germline-derived CDR1 and CDR2 are SGDLS and YYNGEE.

The J gene is TRBJ1-4, the V gene TRBV2; D is unresolved. The germline V gene encodes CDR1 SNHLY and CDR2 FYNNEI. Trimming left V 2 bases short and J 8 bases short, with 15 bases between. The CDR3 loop spans 15 amino acids. The CDR3 DNA reads TGTGCCAGCAGTGAAACCGGTCCACTTCGGGAAAAACTGTTTTTT. Residues: CASSETGPLREKLFF.

V usage is TRBV27 and J usage is TRBJ2-1; D may be TRBD2 (5 bases). Trimming shortened V by 3 bases and J by 10 bases, and 10 bases separated the two germline ends. The CDR3 contains 12 residues. CDR1 and CDR2 (germline): MNHEY, SMNVEV (reference sequence). CDR3 sequence reads: CASSFSGGEQFF. The DNA of the CDR3 is TGTGCCAGCAGTTTTTCCGGAGGAGAGCAGTTCTTC.

J is TRBJ1-3 and V is TRBV27; the D gene is possibly TRBD1 (5 bases). The CDR3 length is 16 residues. Trimming stripped 5 bases from V and 1 base from J, with 15 bases between. Germline loops: CDR1 MNHEY, CDR2 SMNVEV (reference sequence). The CDR3 bases are TGTGCCAGCAGTCTAAGTCCGGGACGGTCTGGAAACACCATATATTTT. Its translation is CASSLSPGRSGNTIYF.